A single T cell receptor beta chain is shown here with its context. The sample belongs to a study of blood T cell repertoires in COVID-19. In the original workflow: Reference gene primer amplification gave nucleated cell count estimates. Produced via immunoSEQ multiplex PCR; TCRdb's table is partial and in-frame only. The V and J calls and clone size were taken over from that table, and D and trimming were inferred from the DNA. Of about 240,000 clones in the sample, roughly 87% were seen once. This receptor was obtained from a woman in her twenties or thirties with acute COVID-19. The sequencing input was PBMCs or T cells enriched from blood (not recorded which).

The DNA for the CDR3 is TGTGCCATCAGTGAGTCAATCACAGCTAATCAGCCCCAGCATTTT. Protein sequence: CAISESITANQPQHF. V is TRBV10-3 and J is TRBJ1-5; D unclear. The V gene's germline CDR1 is ENHRY and CDR2 SYGVKD. The V end was cut by 0 bases, the J end by 4 bases, with 10 bases between. The CDR3 is 15 amino acids.